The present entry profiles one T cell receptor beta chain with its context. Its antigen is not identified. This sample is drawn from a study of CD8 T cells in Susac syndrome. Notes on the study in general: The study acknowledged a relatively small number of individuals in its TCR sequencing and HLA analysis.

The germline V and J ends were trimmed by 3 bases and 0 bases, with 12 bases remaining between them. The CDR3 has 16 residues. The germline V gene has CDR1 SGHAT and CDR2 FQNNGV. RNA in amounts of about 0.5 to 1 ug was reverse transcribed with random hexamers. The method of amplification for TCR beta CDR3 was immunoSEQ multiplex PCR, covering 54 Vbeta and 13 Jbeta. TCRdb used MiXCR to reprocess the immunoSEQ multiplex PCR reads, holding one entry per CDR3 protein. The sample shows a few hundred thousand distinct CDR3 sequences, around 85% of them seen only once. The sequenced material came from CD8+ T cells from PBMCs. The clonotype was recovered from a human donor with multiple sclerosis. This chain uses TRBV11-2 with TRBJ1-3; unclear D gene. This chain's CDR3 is CASSFLEVYSGNTIYF. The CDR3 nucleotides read TGTGCCAGCAGCTTTTTAGAAGTTTACTCTGGAAACACCATATATTTT.